This TCR beta chain comes out of a study of blood T cell repertoires in COVID-19. About the study: The analysed material was cDNA or gDNA that came from T cells, B-cell-depleted T cells, or PBMCs.

Seattle cases were enrolled at active infection and followed longitudinally. TCRdb's copy holds only in-frame clones and misses some; the assay was immunoSEQ multiplex PCR. Of roughly 380,000 clones listed, roughly 90% are singletons. After removal of 1 base from V and 5 bases from J, the junction contained 13 bases not matched to a gene. The CDR3 totals 18 residues. From germline, CDR1 is SEHNR and CDR2 FQNEAQ (reference sequence). This chain connects TRBV7-9 to TRBJ2-1; TRBD2 aligns across 8 bases. This sequence was found in a woman in her sixties with COVID-19, enrolled during active disease. The sequenced material came from peripheral blood. CDR3 bases: TGTGCCAGCAGCTTAGATGGGCGGGGGGCCCTTACCGACAATGAGCAGTTCTTC. Encoded protein: CASSLDGRGALTDNEQFF. The variable domain in full, completed from reference TRBV7-9 and TRBJ2-1, reads DTGVSQNPRHKITKRGQNVTFRCDPISEHNRLYWYRQTLGQGPEFLTYFQNEAQLEKSRLLSDRFSAERPKGSFSTLEIQRTEQGDSAMYLCASSLDGRGALTDNEQFFGPGTRLTVL.